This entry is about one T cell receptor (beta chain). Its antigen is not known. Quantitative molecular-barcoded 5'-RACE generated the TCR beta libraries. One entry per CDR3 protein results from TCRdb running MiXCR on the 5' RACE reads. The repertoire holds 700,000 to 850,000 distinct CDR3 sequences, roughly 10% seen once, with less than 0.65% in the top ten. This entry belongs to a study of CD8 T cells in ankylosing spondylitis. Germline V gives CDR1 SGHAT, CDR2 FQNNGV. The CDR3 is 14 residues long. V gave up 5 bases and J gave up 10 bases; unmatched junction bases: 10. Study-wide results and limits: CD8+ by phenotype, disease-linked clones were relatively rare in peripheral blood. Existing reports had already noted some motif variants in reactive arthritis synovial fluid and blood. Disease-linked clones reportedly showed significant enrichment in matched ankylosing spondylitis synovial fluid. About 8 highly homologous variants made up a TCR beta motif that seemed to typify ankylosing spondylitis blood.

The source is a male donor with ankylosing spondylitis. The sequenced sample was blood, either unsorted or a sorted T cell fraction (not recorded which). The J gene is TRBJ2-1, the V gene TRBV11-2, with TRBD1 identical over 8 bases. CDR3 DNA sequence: TGTGCCAGCAGCCAAACTACAGGGGGATGGGAGCAGTTCTTC. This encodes CASSQTTGGWEQFF.